This T cell receptor (beta chain) was obtained from a study of T-cell memory formation after mild COVID-19. A single record per CDR3 protein comes from TCRdb applying MiXCR to the 5' RACE reads. The table shows roughly 370,000 distinct CDR3 sequences, with 16% occurring only once. This clonotype was found a few times. This CDR3 contains 16 residues. With V trimmed by 2 bases and J by 5 bases, 4 bases remained unmatched. The germline gives CDR1 MNHEY, CDR2 SVGEGT. The sequencing sample was made of PBMCs or a T cell subset sorted from them (not recorded which). The V gene is TRBV6-2 or TRBV6-3, the J gene TRBJ1-5; 12 bases map to TRBD1. The source is a young man who had mild COVID-19 (a few samples of this study predate the infection). Cell type and time point are not known. CDR3 coding DNA: TGTGCCAGCAGTTACCCGGGACAGGGGGCTTATCAGCCCCAGCATTTT. Translating gives CASSYPGQGAYQPQHF.